A selection of T cell receptor beta chains follows, all from one sample in a study of T-cell reconstitution after alpha-beta-depleted transplantation in children. TCRdb reanalysed the PCR reads using MiXCR and keeps one entry per CDR3 protein. The sample lists over 150,000 distinct CDR3 sequences, more than 14% occurring once. This material consisted of PBMCs from the stem cell graft donor, taken from the stem cell graft. The source of these receptors is a human donor who donated a stem cell graft to a child with acute lymphoblastic leukemia. Each CDR3 is given with its conserved first and last residue. The order of the fields is V gene, J gene, D gene, clone size, CDR3 protein, CDR3 DNA. D genes are given only for firm matches. The size field is filled for only some rows; it gives once, few, many or a size class.

TRBV20-1,TRBJ2-3,-,many,CTPRGGSTDTQYF,TGCACACCCAGGGGGGGGAGCACAGATACGCAGTATTTT
TRBV7-7,TRBJ2-2,-,many,CASSLVPGRDTGELFF,TGTGCTAGCAGCTTAGTTCCCGGAAGGGACACCGGGGAGCTGTTTTTT
TRBV6-5,TRBJ1-1,-,-,CASSYEAMNTEAFF,TGTGCCAGCAGTTATGAGGCCATGAACACTGAAGCTTTCTTT
TRBV10-3,TRBJ2-1,-,many,CAISAGAGQSDEQFF,TGTGCCATCAGTGCGGGCGCAGGACAATCGGATGAGCAGTTCTTC
TRBV7-9,TRBJ2-5,TRBD1,many,CAQQQGQETQYF,TGTGCACAGCAACAGGGGCAGGAGACCCAGTACTTC
TRBV10-2,TRBJ2-1,-,-,CASSEGSRGRPRNEQFF,TGCGCCAGCAGTGAAGGGAGTCGGGGACGACCCAGGAATGAGCAGTTCTTC
TRBV6-5,TRBJ1-2,-,many,CASSYSEGLRGYTF,TGTGCCAGCAGTTACTCGGAGGGGTTACGGGGCTACACCTTC
TRBV10-1,TRBJ2-3,-,-,CASSESSRRDTQYF,TGCGCCAGCAGTGAGTCGAGCCGCAGAGATACGCAGTATTTT
TRBV6-1,TRBJ2-1,-,few,CASSVLPLGNNEQFF,TGTGCCAGCAGTGTTTTACCCCTTGGGAACAATGAGCAGTTCTTC
TRBV30,TRBJ2-5,-,many,CAWSLGLETQYF,TGTGCCTGGAGTCTGGGGCTAGAGACCCAGTACTTC
TRBV7-9,TRBJ2-3,TRBD2,few,CASSLDRPGRADTQYF,TGTGCCAGCAGCTTAGATCGGCCGGGGAGGGCAGATACGCAGTATTTT
TRBV5-1,TRBJ2-7,TRBD2,many,CASSLSPRGLAGVYEQYF,TGCGCCAGCAGCTTGTCCCCCCGGGGACTAGCGGGAGTCTACGAGCAGTACTTC
TRBV5-1,TRBJ2-7,TRBD2,many,CASSSTGLANYEQYF,TGCGCCAGCAGCTCAACGGGACTAGCAAACTACGAGCAGTACTTC
TRBV11-3,TRBJ2-7,TRBD2,many,CASSLTGLAGGEQYF,TGTGCCAGCAGCTTAACTGGACTAGCGGGAGGCGAGCAGTACTTC
TRBV5-1,TRBJ2-5,TRBD2,few,CASSSNVGGGNQETQYF,TGCGCCAGCAGCTCAAATGTGGGCGGGGGGAACCAAGAGACCCAGTACTTC
TRBV5-1,TRBJ2-7,-,many,CASSPWGRPEAEQYF,TGCGCCAGCAGCCCATGGGGCCGACCAGAGGCCGAGCAGTACTTC
TRBV7-9,TRBJ1-4,-,many,CASSGRKLFF,TGTGCCAGCAGCGGACGGAAACTGTTTTTT
TRBV5-6,TRBJ2-7,TRBD2,-,CASSSEGRAGIVSYEQYF,TGTGCCAGCAGCTCGGAGGGTAGAGCGGGGATAGTCTCCTACGAGCAGTACTTC
TRBV9,TRBJ1-1,-,many,CASSVPSEGEAFF,TGTGCCAGCAGCGTACCATCCGAGGGGGAAGCTTTCTTT
TRBV12-3/TRBV12-4,TRBJ2-2,-,many,CASSLGVAGELFF,TGTGCCAGCAGTTTAGGGGTCGCCGGGGAGCTGTTTTTT
TRBV7-2,TRBJ1-5,-,many,CASSRTLLGGSNQPQHF,TGTGCCAGCAGCCGCACGTTATTGGGTGGGAGCAATCAGCCCCAGCATTTT
TRBV12-3/TRBV12-4,TRBJ2-1,TRBD2,few,CASSPVVAGGPEQFF,TGTGCCAGCAGCCCTGTGGTAGCGGGAGGGCCGGAGCAGTTCTTC
TRBV7-2,TRBJ2-2,TRBD2,many,CASNRGRNTGELFF,TGTGCCAGCAACCGCGGGAGGAACACCGGGGAGCTGTTTTTT
TRBV29-1,TRBJ2-7,-,many,CSVASNRDREQYF,TGCAGCGTTGCTTCTAACAGGGATCGGGAGCAGTACTTC
TRBV7-2,TRBJ1-4,-,many,CASSIDSNEKLFF,TGTGCCAGCAGCATAGACAGTAATGAAAAACTGTTTTTT
TRBV5-5,TRBJ1-1,-,-,CASSWGVSTEAFF,TGTGCCAGCAGCTGGGGGGTCTCCACTGAAGCTTTCTTT
TRBV10-3,TRBJ1-5,TRBD1,-,CAISTAGTGFRQPQHF,TGTGCCATCAGTACGGCCGGGACAGGATTCAGGCAGCCCCAGCATTTT
TRBV5-4,TRBJ2-2,-,-,CASSLLGRGTGELFF,TGTGCCAGCAGCTTGCTGGGGCGAGGCACCGGGGAGCTGTTTTTT